Listed below are T cell receptor beta chains from one sample, sequenced in a study of blood T cell repertoires in COVID-19. This table comes from immunoSEQ multiplex PCR, and its TCRdb copy is limited to in-frame clones, with some not included. Here the sample spans more than 250,000 clones, 85% to 90% being singletons. Input material: PBMCs or T cells enriched from blood (not recorded which). The receptors here all came from a woman between 18 and 29 years old who had recovered from COVID-19. The CDR3 runs from the conserved cysteine through the conserved F or W. Each record gives: J gene, CDR3 length, D gene, clone size, V gene, CDR3 DNA, CDR3 protein. D genes are given only for firm matches. The listing skips clone size in some rows; elsewhere it reads once, few, many or a size class.

j_call: TRBJ2-3; cdr3_length: 12; d_call: NA; clone_size: NA; v_call: TRBV20-1; cdr3_nt: TGCAGTGCTAGTGATCCCGCAGATACGCAGTATTTT; cdr3_aa: CSASDPADTQYF
j_call: TRBJ1-2; cdr3_length: 14; d_call: NA; clone_size: NA; v_call: TRBV3-1/TRBV3-2; cdr3_nt: TGTGCCAGCAGCCATCTGGCCCTTAACTATGGCTACACCTTC; cdr3_aa: CASSHLALNYGYTF
j_call: TRBJ1-2; cdr3_length: 11; d_call: NA; clone_size: NA; v_call: TRBV25-1; cdr3_nt: TGTGCCAGCAGTCAGGCCTGGGGCTACACCTTC; cdr3_aa: CASSQAWGYTF
j_call: TRBJ2-1; cdr3_length: 14; d_call: NA; clone_size: NA; v_call: TRBV2; cdr3_nt: TGTGCCAGCAGCGTACTACTAGGGATTAATGAGCAGTTCTTC; cdr3_aa: CASSVLLGINEQFF
j_call: TRBJ2-1; cdr3_length: 17; d_call: TRBD2; clone_size: NA; v_call: TRBV18; cdr3_nt: TGTGCCAGCTCACTTGACTTAAGCGGGAGTCTCGGCAATGAGCAGTTCTTC; cdr3_aa: CASSLDLSGSLGNEQFF
j_call: TRBJ1-1; cdr3_length: 17; d_call: TRBD1; clone_size: NA; v_call: TRBV2; cdr3_nt: TGTGCCAGCAGTGATCTTTGGGCAGGGGGCCCGAACACTGAAGCTTTCTTT; cdr3_aa: CASSDLWAGGPNTEAFF
j_call: TRBJ1-6; cdr3_length: 14; d_call: TRBD1; clone_size: few; v_call: TRBV28; cdr3_nt: TGTGCCAGCACCGTGGGACAGGGGAGTTCACCCCTCCACTTT; cdr3_aa: CASTVGQGSSPLHF
j_call: TRBJ1-1; cdr3_length: 15; d_call: TRBD1; clone_size: once; v_call: TRBV11-1; cdr3_nt: TGTGCCAGCAGCCCGGGGACAGGGGTTAGTGGTGAAGCTTTCTTT; cdr3_aa: CASSPGTGVSGEAFF
j_call: TRBJ2-3; cdr3_length: 15; d_call: TRBD1; clone_size: once; v_call: TRBV7-3; cdr3_nt: TGTGCCAGCAGCTTAACTCAGACAGGGCCAGATACGCAGTATTTT; cdr3_aa: CASSLTQTGPDTQYF
j_call: TRBJ1-1; cdr3_length: 14; d_call: TRBD1; clone_size: NA; v_call: TRBV3-1/TRBV3-2; cdr3_nt: TGTGCCAGCAGCCAAGCCGACAGGGCTACTGAAGCTTTCTTT; cdr3_aa: CASSQADRATEAFF
j_call: TRBJ1-5; cdr3_length: 14; d_call: TRBD1; clone_size: NA; v_call: TRBV6-1; cdr3_nt: TGTGCCAGCAGTGAAGGACAGGGTTTACAGCCCCAGCATTTT; cdr3_aa: CASSEGQGLQPQHF
j_call: TRBJ1-5; cdr3_length: 17; d_call: NA; clone_size: few; v_call: TRBV7-8; cdr3_nt: TGTGCCAGCAGCTTAGCGGGGGAGGGAGGGAGCAATCAGCCCCAGCATTTT; cdr3_aa: CASSLAGEGGSNQPQHF
j_call: TRBJ1-1; cdr3_length: 15; d_call: NA; clone_size: few; v_call: TRBV9; cdr3_nt: TGTGCCAGCAGCGTAGTACATGATCCTGACACTGAAGCTTTCTTT; cdr3_aa: CASSVVHDPDTEAFF
j_call: TRBJ1-6; cdr3_length: 15; d_call: TRBD1; clone_size: NA; v_call: TRBV6-5; cdr3_nt: TGTGCCAGCAGTAGGGACAGGGGGCAAAATTCACCCCTCCACTTT; cdr3_aa: CASSRDRGQNSPLHF
j_call: TRBJ1-6; cdr3_length: 14; d_call: NA; clone_size: NA; v_call: TRBV19; cdr3_nt: TGTGCCAGCAGGCTATCAGGGTATAATTCACCCCTCCACTTT; cdr3_aa: CASRLSGYNSPLHF
j_call: TRBJ2-7; cdr3_length: 13; d_call: TRBD1; clone_size: NA; v_call: TRBV27; cdr3_nt: TGTGCCAGCAGTGAGGACAGGGGAGCCGAGCAGTACTTC; cdr3_aa: CASSEDRGAEQYF
j_call: TRBJ1-1; cdr3_length: 13; d_call: NA; clone_size: NA; v_call: TRBV7-3; cdr3_nt: TGTGCCAGCAGCTTAATCGCCGAAGCCGAAGCTTTCTTT; cdr3_aa: CASSLIAEAEAFF
j_call: TRBJ1-2; cdr3_length: 14; d_call: NA; clone_size: NA; v_call: TRBV24-1; cdr3_nt: TGTGCCACCAGCCGGGACAATTGGGTTCCTGGCTACACCTTC; cdr3_aa: CATSRDNWVPGYTF
j_call: TRBJ2-3; cdr3_length: 12; d_call: TRBD2; clone_size: once; v_call: TRBV11-3; cdr3_nt: TGTGCCAGCAGCTATAGCGGGGGTACGCAGTATTTT; cdr3_aa: CASSYSGGTQYF
j_call: TRBJ1-2; cdr3_length: 13; d_call: TRBD1; clone_size: few; v_call: TRBV9; cdr3_nt: TGTGCCAGCAGCGAACGACAGGGTTATGGCTACACCTTC; cdr3_aa: CASSERQGYGYTF
j_call: TRBJ2-1; cdr3_length: 14; d_call: NA; clone_size: NA; v_call: TRBV6-6; cdr3_nt: TGTGCCAGCAGCTTCCCCAGCTCCTACAATGAGCAGTTCTTC; cdr3_aa: CASSFPSSYNEQFF
j_call: TRBJ1-1; cdr3_length: 13; d_call: NA; clone_size: NA; v_call: TRBV3-1/TRBV3-2; cdr3_nt: TGTGCCAGCAGCCAGAGTTGGAGCACTGAAGCTTTCTTT; cdr3_aa: CASSQSWSTEAFF
j_call: TRBJ1-4; cdr3_length: 14; d_call: TRBD1; clone_size: NA; v_call: TRBV30; cdr3_nt: TGTGCCTGGTCCCGGACAGGGATCAATGAAAAACTGTTTTTT; cdr3_aa: CAWSRTGINEKLFF
j_call: TRBJ2-2; cdr3_length: 16; d_call: TRBD1; clone_size: NA; v_call: TRBV12-5; cdr3_nt: TGTGCTAGTGGTTGGAATACAGGGGGCTTCACCGGGGAGCTGTTTTTT; cdr3_aa: CASGWNTGGFTGELFF
j_call: TRBJ1-2; cdr3_length: 16; d_call: NA; clone_size: NA; v_call: TRBV9; cdr3_nt: TGTGCCAGCAGCGTAGCTACGGTGGCAGGCCCAAGGGGCTACACCTTC; cdr3_aa: CASSVATVAGPRGYTF
j_call: TRBJ2-7; cdr3_length: 14; d_call: TRBD2; clone_size: NA; v_call: TRBV30; cdr3_nt: TGTGCCTGGGCACTAGCGGGGGGCTCCTACGAGCAGTACTTC; cdr3_aa: CAWALAGGSYEQYF
j_call: TRBJ1-2; cdr3_length: 13; d_call: TRBD1; clone_size: NA; v_call: TRBV24-1; cdr3_nt: TGTGCCACCAGTGATTCAGGGGGGAACGGCTACACCTTC; cdr3_aa: CATSDSGGNGYTF
j_call: TRBJ1-3; cdr3_length: 13; d_call: TRBD1; clone_size: NA; v_call: TRBV5-6; cdr3_nt: TGTGCCAGCAGCTTACAGGGGCGAAACACCATATATTTT; cdr3_aa: CASSLQGRNTIYF
j_call: TRBJ2-3; cdr3_length: 13; d_call: NA; clone_size: NA; v_call: TRBV29-1; cdr3_nt: TGCAGCAAAACCGAAGGGGGAGCCGATACGCAGTATTTT; cdr3_aa: CSKTEGGADTQYF
j_call: TRBJ1-1; cdr3_length: 13; d_call: NA; clone_size: NA; v_call: TRBV29-1; cdr3_nt: TGCAGCACTGAACCATGGGGGCGAACTGAAGCTTTCTTT; cdr3_aa: CSTEPWGRTEAFF
j_call: TRBJ1-5; cdr3_length: 16; d_call: TRBD1; clone_size: few; v_call: TRBV10-3; cdr3_nt: TGTGCCACAGGAGGACAGGGGGGACTGAACAATCAGCCCCAGCATTTT; cdr3_aa: CATGGQGGLNNQPQHF
j_call: TRBJ2-1; cdr3_length: 15; d_call: TRBD1; clone_size: NA; v_call: TRBV13; cdr3_nt: TGTGCCAGCAGCTTAGCCTGGACAGGTCAGGATGAGCAGTTCTTC; cdr3_aa: CASSLAWTGQDEQFF
j_call: TRBJ1-2; cdr3_length: 18; d_call: NA; clone_size: NA; v_call: TRBV30; cdr3_nt: TGTGCCTGGAGCCCCCAGTACCGCTCCCGCGGTTCTAACTATGGCTACACCTTC; cdr3_aa: CAWSPQYRSRGSNYGYTF
j_call: TRBJ2-2; cdr3_length: 16; d_call: NA; clone_size: NA; v_call: TRBV19; cdr3_nt: TGTGCCAGTAGTCCCCCAGGGGGGATCGGCACCGGGGAGCTGTTTTTT; cdr3_aa: CASSPPGGIGTGELFF
j_call: TRBJ1-1; cdr3_length: 13; d_call: TRBD1; clone_size: NA; v_call: TRBV2; cdr3_nt: TGTGCCAGCAACGGGATTGGCAGGGGGCGAGCTTTCTTT; cdr3_aa: CASNGIGRGRAFF
j_call: TRBJ2-7; cdr3_length: 17; d_call: TRBD1; clone_size: NA; v_call: TRBV5-1; cdr3_nt: TGCGCCAGCAGCACAACGATTACAGGGGGCGCATCCTACGAGCAGTACTTC; cdr3_aa: CASSTTITGGASYEQYF
j_call: TRBJ1-2; cdr3_length: 17; d_call: NA; clone_size: NA; v_call: TRBV7-9; cdr3_nt: TGTGCCAGCAGCGAGACGGATGGGAGCAGAGGCCCATATGGCTACACCTTC; cdr3_aa: CASSETDGSRGPYGYTF
j_call: TRBJ2-5; cdr3_length: 16; d_call: NA; clone_size: NA; v_call: TRBV9; cdr3_nt: TGTGCCAGCAGCCTAGGGGAGTATGGCGGGACAGAGACCCAGTACTTC; cdr3_aa: CASSLGEYGGTETQYF
j_call: TRBJ1-2; cdr3_length: 17; d_call: TRBD1; clone_size: NA; v_call: TRBV5-4; cdr3_nt: TGTGCCAGCAGCAAACGACGACAGGGATACGCTAACTATGGCTACACCTTC; cdr3_aa: CASSKRRQGYANYGYTF
j_call: TRBJ1-3; cdr3_length: 16; d_call: TRBD1; clone_size: NA; v_call: TRBV5-1; cdr3_nt: TGCGCCAGCAGCTCCCCCGGGACAGGGACTGGAAACACCATATATTTT; cdr3_aa: CASSSPGTGTGNTIYF
j_call: TRBJ2-5; cdr3_length: 15; d_call: NA; clone_size: NA; v_call: TRBV5-5; cdr3_nt: TGTGCCAGCAGCTATCTGGACAGACCCCAAGAGACCCAGTACTTC; cdr3_aa: CASSYLDRPQETQYF
j_call: TRBJ1-1; cdr3_length: 15; d_call: TRBD1; clone_size: few; v_call: TRBV27; cdr3_nt: TGTGCCAGCAGTTTAGTCGGGACAGGGGCGACTGAAGCTTTCTTT; cdr3_aa: CASSLVGTGATEAFF
j_call: TRBJ2-7; cdr3_length: 16; d_call: NA; clone_size: NA; v_call: TRBV21-1; cdr3_nt: TGTGCCAGCCCTTGGGCACAGGGCCCTTTCTCCTACGAGCAGTACTTC; cdr3_aa: CASPWAQGPFSYEQYF
j_call: TRBJ1-1; cdr3_length: 15; d_call: NA; clone_size: NA; v_call: TRBV27; cdr3_nt: TGTGCCAGCAGTCCTCGTGGCAACATGAACACTGAAGCTTTCTTT; cdr3_aa: CASSPRGNMNTEAFF
j_call: TRBJ1-4; cdr3_length: 11; d_call: NA; clone_size: NA; v_call: TRBV20-1; cdr3_nt: TGCAGTGCCCGGTCTGGTGAAAAACTGTTTTTT; cdr3_aa: CSARSGEKLFF
j_call: TRBJ1-2; cdr3_length: 12; d_call: TRBD1; clone_size: NA; v_call: TRBV3-1/TRBV3-2; cdr3_nt: TGTGCCAGCAGCCAAGCAGGGGGAGGCTACACCTTC; cdr3_aa: CASSQAGGGYTF
j_call: TRBJ2-2; cdr3_length: 16; d_call: TRBD1; clone_size: once; v_call: TRBV6-1; cdr3_nt: TGTGCCAGCAGTGAAGCAAGGGGACAGGGGTCCGGGGAGCTGTTTTTT; cdr3_aa: CASSEARGQGSGELFF
j_call: TRBJ1-5; cdr3_length: 16; d_call: NA; clone_size: NA; v_call: TRBV30; cdr3_nt: TGTGCCTGGAGTGTGGGAGAGTACTATAGCAATCAGCCCCAGCATTTT; cdr3_aa: CAWSVGEYYSNQPQHF
j_call: TRBJ1-1; cdr3_length: 12; d_call: NA; clone_size: NA; v_call: TRBV5-1; cdr3_nt: TGCGCCAGCAGGGAAGGGGACAATGAAGCTTTCTTT; cdr3_aa: CASREGDNEAFF
j_call: TRBJ2-1; cdr3_length: 17; d_call: TRBD2; clone_size: NA; v_call: TRBV13; cdr3_nt: TGTGCCAGCAGCTTAGGCCCTAGCGGGGCGACTTACAATGAGCAGTTCTTC; cdr3_aa: CASSLGPSGATYNEQFF
j_call: TRBJ2-5; cdr3_length: 15; d_call: NA; clone_size: NA; v_call: TRBV4-1; cdr3_nt: TGCGCCAGCAGCCAAGGGAGGCCTCGGGGTGAGACCCAGTACTTC; cdr3_aa: CASSQGRPRGETQYF
j_call: TRBJ1-2; cdr3_length: 16; d_call: NA; clone_size: NA; v_call: TRBV5-6; cdr3_nt: TGTGCCAGCAGCTTGTATCGAGGAGTCAGGGTCTATGGCTACACCTTC; cdr3_aa: CASSLYRGVRVYGYTF
j_call: TRBJ1-3; cdr3_length: 12; d_call: NA; clone_size: NA; v_call: TRBV6-5; cdr3_nt: TGTGCCAGCAGTTCCACCGGGAACACCATATATTTT; cdr3_aa: CASSSTGNTIYF
j_call: TRBJ1-1; cdr3_length: 11; d_call: TRBD1; clone_size: NA; v_call: TRBV11-2; cdr3_nt: TGTGCCAGCAGGGGACAGCTTGAAGCTTTCTTT; cdr3_aa: CASRGQLEAFF
j_call: TRBJ2-1; cdr3_length: 18; d_call: TRBD1; clone_size: once; v_call: TRBV5-6; cdr3_nt: TGTGCCAGCAGCTCCCGGGGGACAGGGAGGGGTTCCTACAATGAGCAGTTCTTC; cdr3_aa: CASSSRGTGRGSYNEQFF
j_call: TRBJ2-3; cdr3_length: 16; d_call: TRBD2; clone_size: NA; v_call: TRBV28; cdr3_nt: TGTGCCAGCACCTCGGAAGGAATAGCGGGCGGAGATACGCAGTATTTT; cdr3_aa: CASTSEGIAGGDTQYF
j_call: TRBJ2-7; cdr3_length: 13; d_call: TRBD2; clone_size: NA; v_call: TRBV2; cdr3_nt: TGTGCCAGCAGAAGGGACTACTACTACGAGCAGTACTTC; cdr3_aa: CASRRDYYYEQYF
j_call: TRBJ2-2; cdr3_length: 14; d_call: NA; clone_size: NA; v_call: TRBV3-1/TRBV3-2; cdr3_nt: TGTGCCAGCAGCCAAGTAGGGGGTACCGGGGAGCTGTTTTTT; cdr3_aa: CASSQVGGTGELFF
j_call: TRBJ1-2; cdr3_length: 15; d_call: TRBD1; clone_size: NA; v_call: TRBV24-1; cdr3_nt: TGTGCCACCAGTGATAACAGGGACAGCAGCTATGGCTACACCTTC; cdr3_aa: CATSDNRDSSYGYTF
j_call: TRBJ2-5; cdr3_length: 18; d_call: TRBD2; clone_size: NA; v_call: TRBV5-1; cdr3_nt: TGCGCCAGCAGCGCCGGGACTAGCGGGAGGGCCTGGCAAGAGACCCAGTACTTC; cdr3_aa: CASSAGTSGRAWQETQYF